The 25 T cell receptor beta chains in this list originate from one sample, sequenced in a study of early T cells in non-severe SARS-CoV-2 infection. TCRdb fed the 5' RACE reads into MiXCR, producing one record per CDR3 protein. This table holds about 58,000 distinct CDR3 sequences, roughly 13% found once. The sample was whole blood. These receptors all come from an adult who was a healthcare worker with PCR-confirmed SARS-CoV-2 infection or an uninfected control (not recorded which).

This sequence joins TRBV20-1 and TRBJ2-2; possible D gene TRBD2, 5 bases. The CDR3 covers 14 residues. V was clipped by 1 base and J by 4 bases, with 10 bases between them. Germline V gives CDR1 DFQATT, CDR2 SNEGSKA (reference sequence). The CDR3 nucleotides are TGCAGTGCTAGAGGGAATAGCGCCACCGGGGAGCTGTTTTTT. The encoded protein is CSARGNSATGELFF.

This clonotype has just a few counts. V usage is TRBV7-2 and J usage is TRBJ2-4; TRBD2 matches at 7 bases. Germline V gives CDR1 SGHTA, CDR2 FQGNSA. With V trimmed by 1 base and J by 7 bases, 4 bases remained unmatched. There are 14 residues in the CDR3. This CDR3 reads CASSLGTSHNIQYF. CDR3 in DNA: TGTGCCAGCAGCTTAGGGACTAGTCACAACATTCAGTACTTC.

The chain carries TRBV9 and TRBJ2-7, with 7 bases lining up with TRBD1. Losses at the gene ends were 4 bases for V and 0 bases for J; bases not matched to a gene: 10. The CDR3 totals 16 residues. CDR1 is SGDLS, CDR2 YYNGEE, per germline. The CDR3 sequence: CASSLSTGDSSYEQYF. CDR3 DNA sequence: TGTGCCAGCAGCCTTTCAACAGGGGATAGCTCCTACGAGCAGTACTTC.

J is TRBJ2-2 and V is TRBV12-3 or TRBV12-4; D is ambiguous. The CDR3 loop spans 14 amino acids. V was clipped by 1 base and J by 4 bases, with 7 bases between them. Here the CDR3 DNA reads TGTGCCAGCAGTTTAGGGACGGTCACCGGGGAGCTGTTTTTT. This translates into CASSLGTVTGELFF.

In this sample, this clonotype turned up many times. The rearrangement uses TRBV18 and TRBJ2-1; TRBD2 matches at 8 bases. Germline CDR1 reads KGHSH; CDR2 reads LQKENI. V lost 5 bases, J lost 5 bases, and 5 bases stayed unmatched. This CDR3 is 14 amino acids long. The DNA of the CDR3 is TGTGCCAGCTCAACCGGGACTAGACACAATGAGCAGTTCTTC. It specifies CASSTGTRHNEQFF.

In this sample, this clonotype turned up many times. J is TRBJ1-1 and V is TRBV20-1; D gene unclear. CDR1 is DFQATT and CDR2 is SNEGSKA in the germline V gene (reference sequence). This CDR3 has 15 residues. The V gene lost 5 bases and the J gene lost 4 bases, with 20 bases spanning the gap. CDR3 amino acids: CSACPPSGDGTEAFF. DNA for the CDR3: TGCAGTGCTTGTCCACCTTCAGGAGATGGCACTGAAGCTTTCTTT.

The chain combines TRBV20-1 with TRBJ2-5; 7 positions match TRBD1. The trim removed 4 bases at V and 2 bases at J, leaving 1 base unmatched. The CDR3 is 12 residues long. Germline V gene sequence: CDR1 DFQATT, CDR2 SNEGSKA (reference sequence). The CDR3 region is CSATGQQETQYF. The DNA of the CDR3 is TGCAGTGCTACGGGACAGCAAGAGACCCAGTACTTC.

This clonotype was counted between two and nine times. J is TRBJ2-5 and V is TRBV27; D might be TRBD1 (6 bases). Germline V gives CDR1 MNHEY, CDR2 SMNVEV (reference sequence). Trimming cost V 3 bases and J 5 bases, with 13 bases left between them. There are 14 residues in the CDR3. CDR3 amino acids: CASSLGATGETQYF. As DNA, the CDR3 is TGTGCCAGCAGTTTGGGGGCCACTGGGGAGACCCAGTACTTC.

The gene calls are TRBV11-2 and TRBJ2-7; the D is unclear. CDR1 and CDR2 from the germline V gene are SGHAT and FQNNGV. The ends were cut back, 5 bases at V and 3 bases at J, with 23 bases in the middle. The CDR3 runs to 17 residues. CDR3 coding DNA: TGTGCCAGCAGCCCCGACCTCGCCGGATTGCAACTCTACGAGCAGTACTTC. Translated, it gives CASSPDLAGLQLYEQYF.

In this sample, this clonotype turned up many times. The V call is TRBV6-6, the J call TRBJ2-7; D gene unclear. CDR1 and CDR2 from the germline V gene are MNHNY and SVGAGI (reference sequence). The CDR3 runs to 13 residues. Trimming took off 5 bases at V and 0 bases at J, with 8 bases between the two ends. CDR3 sequence: CASSIGTSYEQYF. In nucleotides, the CDR3 is TGTGCCAGCAGTATCGGCACCTCCTACGAGCAGTACTTC.

This chain joins TRBV19 and TRBJ2-7, with 7 nucleotides matching TRBD2. Germline assignment: CDR1 LNHDA and CDR2 SQIVND (reference sequence). The CDR3 has 12 residues. The junction had 9 bases not matched to a gene; V was cut back by 10 bases and J by 6 bases. CDR3 in DNA: TGTGCCACTGGGGAGGGCTTGGGCGAGCAGTACTTC. Residues: CATGEGLGEQYF.

This clonotype was observed many times. The rearrangement joins TRBV6-4 to TRBJ1-1, with 8 nucleotides matching TRBD1. CDR1 MRHNA and CDR2 SNTAGT come from the germline V gene. Losses at the gene ends were 7 bases for V and 4 bases for J; bases not matched to a gene: 5. The CDR3 extends over 13 amino acids. The CDR3 region has the DNA TGTGCCAGCAAGCGGACAGGGAGCACTGAAGCTTTCTTT. Protein sequence: CASKRTGSTEAFF.

The CDR3 DNA follows: TGTGCCAGCAGCGCCCCGCAGGAGACCCAGTACTTC. Protein product: CASSAPQETQYF. The genes are TRBV9 and TRBJ2-5; D unclear. The CDR3 is made up of 12 amino acids. V lost 3 bases and J 5 bases, leaving 8 bases between the germline ends. The germline V gene encodes CDR1 SGDLS and CDR2 YYNGEE.

This clonotype has a count of ten or more. The rearrangement links TRBV7-3 to TRBJ1-1; D remains ambiguous. The CDR3 length is 13 residues. Per germline, CDR1 SGHTA and CDR2 FQGTGA. The ends were cut back, 7 bases at V and 4 bases at J, with 13 bases in the middle. CDR3 amino acids: CASNQLPGTEAFF. The CDR3, as DNA: TGTGCCAGCAACCAACTCCCTGGCACTGAAGCTTTCTTT.

In this sample, this clonotype turned up many times. The J gene is TRBJ2-7, the V gene TRBV4-1; tentatively, D is TRBD1 or TRBD2 (5 bases each). The CDR3 runs 15 residues. Deletions cut 6 bases from V and 5 bases from J, with 20 bases between. The germline gives CDR1 MGHRA, CDR2 YSYEKL. CDR3 protein: CASRRAGSGRDEQYF. DNA for the CDR3: TGCGCCAGCAGAAGGGCAGGCTCGGGGCGGGACGAGCAGTACTTC.

This chain connects TRBV6-5 to TRBJ2-7, with 7 bases aligning to TRBD2. The germline V gene has CDR1 MNHEY and CDR2 SVGAGI. V lost 4 bases, J lost 2 bases, and 5 bases stayed unmatched. This CDR3 region has 14 residues. This chain's CDR3 is CASSSSSGTYEQYF. The CDR3 nucleotides read TGTGCCAGCAGTTCTTCCAGCGGGACCTACGAGCAGTACTTC.

The chain recombines TRBV5-1 with TRBJ2-2, with 9 bases aligning to TRBD1. CDR3 length equals 13 residues. Germline CDR1 SGHRS, CDR2 YFSETQ. V dropped 10 bases and J dropped 3; count of bases not matched to a gene: 4. The CDR3 protein is CASRTGDTGELFF. The CDR3 DNA reads as TGCGCCTCCCGGACAGGGGACACCGGGGAGCTGTTTTTT.

A few counts support this clonotype. The rearrangement uses TRBV28 and TRBJ1-6; D call uncertain. Trimming removed 4 bases at V and 11 bases at J, with 9 bases between. The CDR3 length is 12 residues. The germline V gene encodes CDR1 MDHEN and CDR2 SYDVKM. CDR3 in amino acids: CASSSLLTPLHF. CDR3 nucleotide sequence: TGTGCCAGCAGTTCCCTCCTTACACCCCTCCACTTT.

This clonotype was observed many times. The chain links TRBV18 to TRBJ2-3, with D unresolved. The CDR3 has 15 residues. The V gene lost 3 bases and the J gene lost 0 bases, with 10 bases spanning the gap. The germline V gene encodes CDR1 KGHSH and CDR2 LQKENI. CDR3 loop: CASSPELSSTDTQYF. In DNA, the CDR3 is TGTGCCAGCTCACCTGAGTTGTCTAGCACAGATACGCAGTATTTT. Full variable domain (outside the CDR3, taken from reference TRBV18 and TRBJ2-3): NAGVMQNPRHLVRRRGQEARLRCSPMKGHSHVYWYRQLPEEGLKFMVYLQKENIIDESGMPKERFSAEFPKEGPSILRIQQVVRGDSAAYFCASSPELSSTDTQYFGPGTRLTVL.

Details on this clonotype: Germline and junction disagree at one end, which may indicate a read error. The chain uses TRBV27 and TRBJ1-3; no clear D gene. CDR3 length: 16 residues. Germline lookup yields CDR1 MNHEY and CDR2 SMNVEV (reference sequence). The CDR3 DNA is TGTGCCAGCAGTTTAAATTCAGTAAGCTCTGAAAACACCATATATTTT. As protein: CASSLNSVSSENTIYF.

This clonotype was counted many times. The chain uses TRBV6-4 and TRBJ2-2; D might be TRBD1 (6 bases). CDR1 and CDR2 (germline): MRHNA, SNTAGT. There are 13 residues in the CDR3. V lost 3 bases to trimming and J lost 5 bases, with 7 bases between them. CDR3 loop: CASSEGTTGELFF. CDR3 DNA sequence: TGTGCCAGCAGTGAGGGGACAACCGGGGAGCTGTTTTTT.

The chain is built from TRBV11-2 and TRBJ2-7; 9 bases fit TRBD1. This CDR3 contains 14 residues. Trimming removed 7 bases from V and 1 base from J; junction bases left unmatched: 5. Germline V CDR1 and CDR2: SGHAT, FQNNGV. CDR3 protein: CASTPGTGSYEQYF. The CDR3 DNA reads as TGTGCCAGCACCCCCGGGACAGGGTCCTACGAGCAGTACTTC.

Details on this clonotype: Being one base from a much bigger clone, this may be a read error. Lacking the conserved final phenylalanine or tryptophan, this CDR3 likely reflects a read error. The J gene is TRBJ2-3, the V gene TRBV6-1; D is perhaps TRBD1 (6 bases). CDR1 and CDR2 (germline): MNHNS, SASEGT. This CDR3 region has 16 residues. Trimming removed 5 bases from V and 0 bases from J, with 15 bases in between. This CDR3 is CASSLSTGTSTDTQYL. CDR3 coding DNA: TGTGCCAGCAGTTTGTCGACAGGAACTAGCACAGATACGCAGTATCTT.

In this sample, this clonotype turned up a few times. This rearrangement joins TRBV20-1 to TRBJ2-7; the match to TRBD2 covers 7 bases. The V and J ends lost 6 bases and 3 bases, in that order; junction bases with no gene match: 8. The CDR3 is 13 amino acids. Germline V CDR1 and CDR2: DFQATT, SNEGSKA (reference sequence). The CDR3 coding sequence is TGCAGTGCAAAGGCCCCTAGCGGCTACGAGCAGTACTTC. It specifies CSAKAPSGYEQYF.

The CDR3 reads CASSYAGQVHGYTF. The CDR3 DNA reads TGTGCCAGCAGTTACGCTGGACAGGTGCATGGCTACACCTTC. J is TRBJ1-2 and V is TRBV6-2 or TRBV6-3; 7 positions match TRBD1. Germline V lookup: CDR1 MNHEY, CDR2 SVGEGT. V lost 2 bases to trimming and J lost 6 bases; unmatched junction nucleotides: 6. This CDR3 region has 14 residues.